This passage covers 27 T cell receptor beta chains from one sample sequenced in a study of technical replicates of blood from a handful of donors. Some clones are missing from TCRdb's copy, which holds only in-frame ones; the method was immunoSEQ multiplex PCR. Of roughly 68,000 clones in the sample, around nine tenths were seen once. Sequencing was carried out using PBMCs. The receptors derive from a human donor in good health. Some clones in this sample may be carry-over from other donors' samples.

The CDR3 DNA reads as TGTGCCAGCACAGGGGTCAGTCGGCTAGGGGAACGGCAGTTCTTC. Its translation: CASTGVSRLGERQFF. This chain connects TRBV6-1 to TRBJ2-1, with D perhaps TRBD1 (6 bases). The V gene's germline CDR1 is MNHNS and CDR2 SASEGT. This CDR3 has 15 amino acids. The V end lost 7 bases, the J end lost 12 bases, and 25 bases lay between the germline ends.

The chain carries TRBV7-2 and TRBJ2-7; 7 bases are shared with TRBD1. This CDR3 comprises 15 residues. Per the germline V gene, CDR1 is SGHTA and CDR2 is FQGNSA. Germline trimming cut 4 bases from V and 1 base from J; bases unmatched to any gene: 7. In nucleotides, the CDR3 is TGTGCCAGCAGCTACCAGGGACAGATTTCCTACGAGCAGTACTTC. Translated: CASSYQGQISYEQYF.

The chain uses TRBV11-2 and TRBJ2-7; D is perhaps TRBD1 (6 bases). V was cut by 3 bases and J by 7 bases, with 16 bases left in between. CDR3 length: 14 residues. The V gene's germline CDR1 is SGHAT and CDR2 FQNNGV. In nucleotides, the CDR3 is TGTGCCAGCAGCTTCGGACAGTCCACTGCGGAGCAGTACTTC. It specifies CASSFGQSTAEQYF.

This chain connects TRBV4-1 to TRBJ2-2; TRBD2 matches at 7 bases. CDR1 and CDR2 from the germline V gene are MGHRA and YSYEKL. The CDR3 sequence is 14 residues long. V dropped 6 bases and J dropped 6; count of bases not matched to a gene: 7. CDR3 amino acids: CASSRGGASGELFF. DNA for the CDR3: TGCGCCAGCAGTCGGGGAGGGGCGTCCGGGGAGCTGTTTTTT.

The V and J genes are TRBV25-1 and TRBJ1-1, with 8 bases identical to TRBD1. The V gene end was trimmed by 7 bases and the J gene end by 2 bases; junction bases not matched to a gene: 9. The CDR3 extends over 15 amino acids. Germline-derived CDR1 and CDR2 are MGHDK and SYGVNS. CDR3 DNA sequence: TGTGCCAGCATTCTCTCCAGGGGGCTTAACACTGAAGCTTTCTTT. Its protein is CASILSRGLNTEAFF. Drawing the rest from reference TRBV25-1 and TRBJ1-1, the complete variable domain is EADIYQTPRYLVIGTGKKITLECSQTMGHDKMYWYQQDPGMELHLIHYSYGVNSTEKGDLSSESTVSRIRTEHFPLTLESARPSHTSQYLCASILSRGLNTEAFFGQGTRLTVV.

The rearrangement links TRBV5-4 to TRBJ2-1, with D possibly TRBD1 on 6 matching bases. CDR1 is SGHNT and CDR2 is YYREEE in the germline V gene (reference sequence). V dropped 0 bases and J dropped 6 bases, with 16 bases sitting between them. The CDR3 spans 16 residues. As DNA, the CDR3 is TGTGCCAGCAGCTTGGCTGGTCAGGGGCTCCGCAATGAGCAGTTCTTC. It specifies CASSLAGQGLRNEQFF. Full variable domain (outside the CDR3, taken from reference TRBV5-4 and TRBJ2-1): ETGVTQSPTHLIKTRGQQVTLRCSSQSGHNTVSWYQQALGQGPQFIFQYYREEENGRGNFPPRFSGLQFPNYSSELNVNALELDDSALYLCASSLAGQGLRNEQFFGPGTRLTVL.

This chain connects TRBV7-2 to TRBJ2-7; D gene uncertain. The CDR3 contains 10 residues. Germline V gene lookup returns CDR1 SGHTA and CDR2 FQGNSA. With 8 bases removed from V and 1 base from J, the gap between germline ends came to 3 bases. CDR3 sequence: CASYSYEQYF. CDR3 DNA sequence: TGTGCCAGCTATTCCTACGAGCAGTACTTC. The variable domain in full, completed from reference TRBV7-2 and TRBJ2-7, reads GAGVSQSPSNKVTEKGKDVELRCDPISGHTALYWYRQSLGQGLEFLIYFQGNSAPDKSGLPSDRFSAERTGGSVSTLTIQRTQQEDSAVYLCASYSYEQYFGPGTRLTVT.

This chain connects TRBV19 to TRBJ1-5; D uncertain. Germline V gene data show CDR1 as LNHDA and CDR2 as SQIVND (reference sequence). V lost 4 bases and J 4 bases, leaving 8 bases between the germline ends. This CDR3 is built from 13 residues. CDR3 sequence (DNA): TGTGCCAGTAGTACGGGGTTTAATCAGCCCCAGCATTTT. This gives the protein CASSTGFNQPQHF.

The chain employs TRBV5-1 and TRBJ2-7; D is undetermined. The CDR3 has 11 amino acids. V was shortened by 4 bases and J by 7 bases, with 9 bases between the two germline ends. Germline CDR1 SGHRS, CDR2 YFSETQ. Written as DNA, the CDR3 is TGCGCCAGCAGCGACTTGAGGGAGCAGTACTTC. Residues: CASSDLREQYF.

In this sample, this clone turned up a few times. The chain joins TRBV7-2 to TRBJ2-1; D gene ambiguous. With 5 bases removed from V and 4 bases from J, the gap between germline ends came to 15 bases. From germline, CDR1 is SGHTA and CDR2 FQGNSA. The CDR3 sequence is 15 residues long. The CDR3 sequence: CASSLLALNYNEQFF. CDR3 DNA sequence: TGTGCCAGCAGCCTGCTTGCCCTAAATTACAATGAGCAGTTCTTC.

The V gene is TRBV6-1, the J gene TRBJ2-5; 7 nucleotides align to TRBD1. With 7 bases clipped from V and 4 bases from J, the junction kept 9 bases outside the gene matches. The CDR3 runs to 14 residues. Per the germline V gene, CDR1 is MNHNS and CDR2 is SASEGT. The CDR3 here is CASTTGILGETQYF. CDR3 coding DNA: TGTGCCAGCACGACAGGGATTTTAGGAGAGACCCAGTACTTC.

The chain has TRBV5-1 and TRBJ2-1, with a weak D call TRBD2 (5 bases). V was clipped by 7 bases and J by 5 bases, with 13 bases between them. The CDR3 covers 13 residues. CDR1 is SGHRS, CDR2 YFSETQ, per germline. The CDR3 protein is CASRVGMDNEQFF. For the CDR3, the DNA is TGCGCCAGCCGCGTCGGGATGGACAATGAGCAGTTCTTC.

The chain has TRBV4-3 and TRBJ2-3, with 15 bases fitting TRBD2. This CDR3 region has 18 residues. V gave up 4 bases and J gave up 0 bases; unmatched junction bases: 5. Germline assignment: CDR1 LGHNA and CDR2 YSLEER. The CDR3 nucleotides read TGCGCCAGCAGCCCCGGACTAGCGGGGGGGCCCAGCACAGATACGCAGTATTTT. Amino acids: CASSPGLAGGPSTDTQYF.

The chain combines TRBV20-1 with TRBJ2-7; D unclear. V was pared by 3 bases and J by 3 bases, with 6 bases between. The CDR3 contains 11 residues. The V gene's germline CDR1 is DFQATT and CDR2 SNEGSKA (reference sequence). CDR3 sequence: CSASEDYEQYF. The CDR3 nucleotides are TGCAGTGCTAGTGAGGACTACGAGCAGTACTTC.

The J gene is TRBJ1-6, the V gene TRBV5-1, with D maybe TRBD1 (5 bases). Per the germline V gene, CDR1 is SGHRS and CDR2 is YFSETQ. V was trimmed by 4 bases and J by 5 bases, leaving 13 bases between them. The CDR3 runs 15 residues. The DNA of the CDR3 is TGCGCCAGCAGCGCAACAGGAAATAATAATTCACCCCTCCACTTT. It codes for CASSATGNNNSPLHF. Drawing the rest from reference TRBV5-1 and TRBJ1-6, the complete variable domain is KAGVTQTPRYLIKTRGQQVTLSCSPISGHRSVSWYQQTPGQGLQFLFEYFSETQRNKGNFPGRFSGRQFSNSRSEMNVSTLELGDSALYLCASSATGNNNSPLHFGNGTRLTVT.

This clone was seen just once. The V gene is TRBV4-3, the J gene TRBJ1-5; D not resolved. The CDR3 consists of 15 residues. CDR1 and CDR2 (germline): LGHNA, YSLEER. Trimming pared 0 bases from V and 5 bases from J, leaving 11 bases between. CDR3 bases: TGCGCCAGCAGCCAAGATTGGGCAGTCCATCAGCCCCAGCATTTT. This gives the protein CASSQDWAVHQPQHF.

J is TRBJ2-7 and V is TRBV7-9, with unresolved D. The CDR3 length is 13 residues. The V end was cut by 3 bases, the J end by 5 bases, with 11 bases between. Germline V CDR1 and CDR2: SEHNR, FQNEAQ (reference sequence). DNA of the CDR3: TGTGCCAGCAGCTTTTACCCCAGCGACGAGCAGTACTTC. It codes for CASSFYPSDEQYF.

The chain carries TRBV19 and TRBJ1-5; no reliable D call. The CDR3 is 14 amino acids. Germline lookup yields CDR1 LNHDA and CDR2 SQIVND (reference sequence). The ends were cut back, 11 bases at V and 0 bases at J, with 14 bases in the middle. CDR3 coding DNA: TGTGCCGTTTCCTCCGGGTATAGCAATCAGCCCCAGCATTTT. Its protein is CAVSSGYSNQPQHF.

The rearrangement joins TRBV29-1 to TRBJ1-2, with D possibly being TRBD1 (6 bases). The V end was cut by 5 bases, the J end by 1 base, with 8 bases between. The CDR3 loop spans 12 amino acids. The germline CDR1 and CDR2 sequences are SQVTM and ANQGSEA. CDR3 bases: TGCAGCGTTACACAGGGTAACTATGGCTACACCTTC. Translated, it gives CSVTQGNYGYTF.

J is TRBJ1-6 and V is TRBV27; the D gene is possibly TRBD1 (5 bases). The V and J ends lost 2 bases and 7 bases respectively, with 12 bases between them. This CDR3 region has 15 residues. The germline gives CDR1 MNHEY, CDR2 SMNVEV (reference sequence). For the CDR3, the DNA is TGTGCCAGCAGTTTAGGGGCGTTAGAGAATTCACCCCTCCACTTT. Amino acids: CASSLGALENSPLHF.

V gene TRBV12-5 combines with J gene TRBJ1-5; TRBD1 matches at 9 bases. This CDR3 region has 16 residues. Germline loops: CDR1 LGHNT, CDR2 FRNRAP. The V segment lost 2 bases and the J segment 4 bases; nucleotides outside the gene matches: 6. CDR3 nucleotide sequence: TGTGCTAGTGGTTTGAGATGGACAGGGGAAAATCAGCCCCAGCATTTT. Translation gives CASGLRWTGENQPQHF.

The genes are TRBV30 and TRBJ1-5, with D maybe TRBD1 (5 bases). Trimming took 0 bases from V and 7 from J, leaving 13 bases between them. CDR1 is GTSNPN and CDR2 is SVGIG in the germline V gene (reference sequence). The CDR3 loop spans 14 amino acids. The CDR3 spells CAWSVQVGKQPQHF. CDR3 coding DNA: TGTGCCTGGAGTGTACAGGTGGGGAAGCAGCCCCAGCATTTT. The full variable domain, rest sourced from reference TRBV30 and TRBJ1-5, is SQTIHQWPATLVQPVGSPLSLECTVEGTSNPNLYWYRQAAGRGLQLLFYSVGIGQISSEVPQNLSASRPQDRQFILSSKKLLLSDSGFYLCAWSVQVGKQPQHFGDGTRLSIL.

Turning to this clone: A junction end diverges from the germline sequence, so it may reflect a read error. The chain has TRBV5-1 and TRBJ2-5; D possibly corresponds to TRBD2 (6 bases). CDR3 length: 14 amino acids. CDR1 SGHRS and CDR2 YFSETQ come from the germline V gene. CDR3 nucleotide sequence: TGCGCCAGCGGCTTCGGGACTCCCAAGGAGACCCAGTACTTC. It is translated as CASGFGTPKETQYF.

The V call is TRBV30, the J call TRBJ1-5, with 8 bases lining up with TRBD1. The V gene's germline CDR1 is GTSNPN and CDR2 SVGIG (reference sequence). Trimming at V came to 0 bases and at J to 6 bases, leaving 7 bases not matched to a gene. The length of the CDR3 is 15 residues. CDR3 region: CAWSVTGGFGQPQHF. As DNA, the CDR3 is TGTGCCTGGAGTGTAACAGGGGGATTTGGTCAGCCCCAGCATTTT. Drawing the rest from reference TRBV30 and TRBJ1-5, the complete variable domain is SQTIHQWPATLVQPVGSPLSLECTVEGTSNPNLYWYRQAAGRGLQLLFYSVGIGQISSEVPQNLSASRPQDRQFILSSKKLLLSDSGFYLCAWSVTGGFGQPQHFGDGTRLSIL.

CDR3 loop: CASSHDRSSGNTIYF. In DNA form, the CDR3 reads TGCGCCAGCAGCCATGACAGGAGCTCTGGAAACACCATATATTTT. The chain carries TRBV4-3 and TRBJ1-3, with D maybe TRBD1 (6 bases). CDR1 and CDR2 (germline): LGHNA, YSLEER. The CDR3 is made up of 15 amino acids. V dropped 3 bases and J dropped 0 bases, with 9 bases sitting between them.

The V call is TRBV21-1, the J call TRBJ2-5; the table's D gene call, TRBD2, was not cross checked with the DNA. TRBV21-1 counts as a pseudogene. The CDR3 length is 14 residues. The CDR3 bases are TGTGCCAGCAGCGGAGGGACTGGCGGGGAGACCCAGTACTTC. This codes for CASSGGTGGETQYF.

The chain has TRBV9 and TRBJ2-1; the match to TRBD2 covers 8 bases. In germline, CDR1 is SGDLS, CDR2 YYNGEE. J lost 13 bases, V lost 0 bases, and 6 bases had no gene match. The CDR3 runs to 13 residues. Written as DNA, the CDR3 is TGTGCCAGCAGCGTAGGTCAACTAGCGGAACAGTTCTTC. Encoded protein: CASSVGQLAEQFF.